The 5 T cell receptor beta chains below were found in one sample sequenced in a study of control samples from healthy donors and cancer patients. The repertoire was sequenced with immunoSEQ multiplex PCR; TCRdb's copy has only in-frame clones and lacks some. This table has 100,000 to 150,000 clones, around nine tenths appearing once. Sequenced input: blood. The source is a young man in good health.

V is TRBV2 and J is TRBJ1-4, with a weak D call TRBD1 (6 bases). V was shortened by 7 bases and J by 0 bases, with 12 bases between the two germline ends. The germline V gene has CDR1 SNHLY and CDR2 FYNNEI. The CDR3 covers 15 residues. CDR3 nucleotide sequence: TGTGCCAGCAAAAGGACAGTCGCAACTAATGAAAAACTGTTTTTT. Residues: CASKRTVATNEKLFF.

This chain links TRBV5-1 with TRBJ2-3, with 8 bases aligning to TRBD2. CDR1 SGHRS and CDR2 YFSETQ come from the germline V gene. V shed 1 base and J 2 bases; nucleotides not matched to a gene: 3. The length of the CDR3 is 15 residues. This CDR3 reads CASSLRRGATDTQYF. DNA of the CDR3: TGCGCCAGCAGCTTGCGGCGGGGGGCCACAGATACGCAGTATTTT.

V and J are TRBV7-2 and TRBJ2-7, with a possible D match to TRBD2 (5 bases). The V end lost 5 bases, the J end lost 0 bases, and 8 bases lay between the germline ends. Germline assignment: CDR1 SGHTA and CDR2 FQGNSA. The CDR3 sequence is 13 residues long. CDR3 DNA sequence: TGTGCCAGCAGCATAGGGAGCTCCTACGAGCAGTACTTC. Translating it yields CASSIGSSYEQYF.

The chain employs TRBV18 and TRBJ2-1; 7 bases fit TRBD1. The CDR3 sequence is 15 residues long. V was clipped by 0 bases and J by 7 bases; unmatched bases: 6. The germline CDR1 and CDR2 sequences are KGHSH and LQKENI. The CDR3 loop reads CASSPPDRTANEQFF. Here the CDR3 DNA reads TGTGCCAGCTCACCACCGGACAGGACTGCTAATGAGCAGTTCTTC. Full variable domain (remainder filled in from reference TRBV18 and TRBJ2-1): NAGVMQNPRHLVRRRGQEARLRCSPMKGHSHVYWYRQLPEEGLKFMVYLQKENIIDESGMPKERFSAEFPKEGPSILRIQQVVRGDSAAYFCASSPPDRTANEQFFGPGTRLTVL.

The V and J genes are TRBV11-2 and TRBJ2-3; D uncertain. This CDR3 has 11 residues. V was clipped by 4 bases and J by 5 bases, with 4 bases between them. Per germline, CDR1 SGHAT and CDR2 FQNNGV. This CDR3 reads CASSSLDTQYF. The CDR3 DNA follows: TGTGCCAGCAGCTCCTTAGATACGCAGTATTTT.